One and the same sample provided the 8 T cell receptor beta chains below, sequenced in a study of Ad26.COV2.S vaccination and SARS-CoV-2 variants. The method was immunoSEQ multiplex PCR; TCRdb's version includes in-frame clones alone and lacks a portion of them. This table has some 350,000 clones, about 90% appearing once. The sequencing here drew on peripheral blood, taken after recovery from COVID-19. These receptor sequences come from a human donor who had recovered from COVID-19.

This chain links TRBV5-6 with TRBJ1-1; no definite D call. Germline-derived CDR1 and CDR2 are SGHDT and YYEEEE. This CDR3 has 15 residues. Trimming removed 0 bases from V and 0 bases from J, with 9 bases in between. In DNA form, the CDR3 reads TGTGCCAGCAGCTTGGTGGTGGGTGTGAACACTGAAGCTTTCTTT. Its translation is CASSLVVGVNTEAFF.

V and J are TRBV9 and TRBJ2-3, with TRBD2 as a possible D gene (5 bases). The CDR3 extends over 16 amino acids. Germline-derived CDR1 and CDR2 are SGDLS and YYNGEE. V lost 4 bases and J 3 bases, leaving 18 bases between the germline ends. For the CDR3, the DNA is TGTGCCAGCAGCCCGAGCCCTAGCTCCTTGACAGATACGCAGTATTTT. Encoded protein: CASSPSPSSLTDTQYF.

V usage is TRBV10-2 and J usage is TRBJ1-2; TRBD1 might be the D (6 bases). The CDR3 has 12 amino acids. Germline V lookup: CDR1 WSHSY, CDR2 SAAADI. Trimming removed 3 bases at V and 7 bases at J, with 9 bases between. The chain's CDR3 is CASSDGQLGYTF. In DNA form, the CDR3 reads TGCGCCAGCAGTGATGGACAGCTTGGCTACACCTTC.

This clone was seen once. The V gene is TRBV7-2, the J gene TRBJ1-1, with D possibly matching TRBD1 (5 bases). Germline assignment: CDR1 SGHTA and CDR2 FQGNSA. The CDR3 is 15 residues long. Deletions cut 3 bases from V and 1 base from J, with 12 bases between. The CDR3 DNA sequence: TGTGCCAGCAGCTTTGCGGCAGGGTCGAACACTGAAGCTTTCTTT. It specifies CASSFAAGSNTEAFF. Full variable domain (rest looked up from reference TRBV7-2 and TRBJ1-1): GAGVSQSPSNKVTEKGKDVELRCDPISGHTALYWYRQSLGQGLEFLIYFQGNSAPDKSGLPSDRFSAERTGGSVSTLTIQRTQQEDSAVYLCASSFAAGSNTEAFFGQGTRLTVV.

The chain uses TRBV11-3 and TRBJ2-7, with TRBD1 matching 10 bases. In germline, CDR1 is SGHNT, CDR2 YENEEA. After removal of 9 bases from V and 6 bases from J, the junction contained 5 bases not matched to a gene. There are 12 residues in the CDR3. The CDR3 loop reads CASGQGGSEQYF. The CDR3 DNA is TGTGCCAGTGGACAGGGGGGGTCCGAGCAGTACTTC.

This rearrangement joins TRBV27 to TRBJ1-2; 7 nucleotides line up with TRBD1. The germline V gene encodes CDR1 MNHEY and CDR2 SMNVEV (reference sequence). The CDR3 spans 14 residues. V was clipped by 6 bases and J by 6 bases; unmatched bases: 10. The CDR3 loop reads CASSQAGQKHGYTF. DNA for the CDR3: TGTGCCAGCAGCCAAGCGGGACAGAAGCATGGCTACACCTTC.

The chain links TRBV2 to TRBJ2-5; possibly TRBD1 or TRBD2 for D (6 bases each). The CDR3 covers 15 residues. The V gene lost 4 bases and the J gene lost 4 bases, with 16 bases spanning the gap. Germline V lookup: CDR1 SNHLY, CDR2 FYNNEI. This chain's CDR3 is CASSAGAKGRETQYF. For the CDR3, the DNA is TGTGCCAGCAGTGCGGGGGCGAAGGGTCGAGAGACCCAGTACTTC. Full variable domain (outside the CDR3, taken from reference TRBV2 and TRBJ2-5): EPEVTQTPSHQVTQMGQEVILRCVPISNHLYFYWYRQILGQKVEFLVSFYNNEISEKSEIFDDQFSVERPDGSNFTLKIRSTKLEDSAMYFCASSAGAKGRETQYFGPGTRLLVL.

The V and J genes are TRBV20-1 and TRBJ2-3; 12 nucleotides match TRBD2. Germline CDR1 is DFQATT and CDR2 is SNEGSKA (reference sequence). After removal of 3 bases from V and 0 bases from J, the junction contained 7 bases not matched to a gene. The CDR3 spans 17 residues. The CDR3 bases are TGCAGTGCTAGTTGGGCTAGCGGGGGGGGAAGCACAGATACGCAGTATTTT. It yields the protein CSASWASGGGSTDTQYF.